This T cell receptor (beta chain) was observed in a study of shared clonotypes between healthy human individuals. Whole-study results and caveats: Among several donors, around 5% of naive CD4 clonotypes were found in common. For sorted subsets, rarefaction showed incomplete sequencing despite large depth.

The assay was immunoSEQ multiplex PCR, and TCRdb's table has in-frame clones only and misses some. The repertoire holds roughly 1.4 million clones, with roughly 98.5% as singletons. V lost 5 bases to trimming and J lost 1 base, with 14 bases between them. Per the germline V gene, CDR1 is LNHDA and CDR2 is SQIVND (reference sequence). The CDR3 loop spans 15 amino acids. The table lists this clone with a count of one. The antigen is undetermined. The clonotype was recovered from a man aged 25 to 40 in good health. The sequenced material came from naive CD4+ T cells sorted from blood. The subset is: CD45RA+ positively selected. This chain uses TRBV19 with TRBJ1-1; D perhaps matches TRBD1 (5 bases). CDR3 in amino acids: CASSVGPGGNTEAFF. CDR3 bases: TGTGCCAGTAGTGTAGGACCCGGGGGGAACACTGAAGCTTTCTTT.